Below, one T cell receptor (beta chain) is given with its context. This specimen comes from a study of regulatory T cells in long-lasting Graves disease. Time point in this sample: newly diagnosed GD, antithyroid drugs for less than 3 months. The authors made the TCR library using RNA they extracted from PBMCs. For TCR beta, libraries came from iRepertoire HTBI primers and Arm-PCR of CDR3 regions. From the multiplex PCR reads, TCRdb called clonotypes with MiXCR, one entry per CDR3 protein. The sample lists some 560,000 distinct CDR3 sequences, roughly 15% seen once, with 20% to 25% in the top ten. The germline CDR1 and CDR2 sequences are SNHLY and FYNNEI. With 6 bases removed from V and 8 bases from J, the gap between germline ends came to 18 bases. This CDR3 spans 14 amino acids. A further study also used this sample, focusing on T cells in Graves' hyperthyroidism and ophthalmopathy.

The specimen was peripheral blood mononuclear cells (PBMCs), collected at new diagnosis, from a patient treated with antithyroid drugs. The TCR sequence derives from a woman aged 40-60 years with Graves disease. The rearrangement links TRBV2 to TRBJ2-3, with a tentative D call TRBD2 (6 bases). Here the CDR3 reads CASSKELGGVTQYF. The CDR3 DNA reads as TGTGCCAGCAGCAAAGAGCTAGGCGGGGTTACGCAGTATTTT.